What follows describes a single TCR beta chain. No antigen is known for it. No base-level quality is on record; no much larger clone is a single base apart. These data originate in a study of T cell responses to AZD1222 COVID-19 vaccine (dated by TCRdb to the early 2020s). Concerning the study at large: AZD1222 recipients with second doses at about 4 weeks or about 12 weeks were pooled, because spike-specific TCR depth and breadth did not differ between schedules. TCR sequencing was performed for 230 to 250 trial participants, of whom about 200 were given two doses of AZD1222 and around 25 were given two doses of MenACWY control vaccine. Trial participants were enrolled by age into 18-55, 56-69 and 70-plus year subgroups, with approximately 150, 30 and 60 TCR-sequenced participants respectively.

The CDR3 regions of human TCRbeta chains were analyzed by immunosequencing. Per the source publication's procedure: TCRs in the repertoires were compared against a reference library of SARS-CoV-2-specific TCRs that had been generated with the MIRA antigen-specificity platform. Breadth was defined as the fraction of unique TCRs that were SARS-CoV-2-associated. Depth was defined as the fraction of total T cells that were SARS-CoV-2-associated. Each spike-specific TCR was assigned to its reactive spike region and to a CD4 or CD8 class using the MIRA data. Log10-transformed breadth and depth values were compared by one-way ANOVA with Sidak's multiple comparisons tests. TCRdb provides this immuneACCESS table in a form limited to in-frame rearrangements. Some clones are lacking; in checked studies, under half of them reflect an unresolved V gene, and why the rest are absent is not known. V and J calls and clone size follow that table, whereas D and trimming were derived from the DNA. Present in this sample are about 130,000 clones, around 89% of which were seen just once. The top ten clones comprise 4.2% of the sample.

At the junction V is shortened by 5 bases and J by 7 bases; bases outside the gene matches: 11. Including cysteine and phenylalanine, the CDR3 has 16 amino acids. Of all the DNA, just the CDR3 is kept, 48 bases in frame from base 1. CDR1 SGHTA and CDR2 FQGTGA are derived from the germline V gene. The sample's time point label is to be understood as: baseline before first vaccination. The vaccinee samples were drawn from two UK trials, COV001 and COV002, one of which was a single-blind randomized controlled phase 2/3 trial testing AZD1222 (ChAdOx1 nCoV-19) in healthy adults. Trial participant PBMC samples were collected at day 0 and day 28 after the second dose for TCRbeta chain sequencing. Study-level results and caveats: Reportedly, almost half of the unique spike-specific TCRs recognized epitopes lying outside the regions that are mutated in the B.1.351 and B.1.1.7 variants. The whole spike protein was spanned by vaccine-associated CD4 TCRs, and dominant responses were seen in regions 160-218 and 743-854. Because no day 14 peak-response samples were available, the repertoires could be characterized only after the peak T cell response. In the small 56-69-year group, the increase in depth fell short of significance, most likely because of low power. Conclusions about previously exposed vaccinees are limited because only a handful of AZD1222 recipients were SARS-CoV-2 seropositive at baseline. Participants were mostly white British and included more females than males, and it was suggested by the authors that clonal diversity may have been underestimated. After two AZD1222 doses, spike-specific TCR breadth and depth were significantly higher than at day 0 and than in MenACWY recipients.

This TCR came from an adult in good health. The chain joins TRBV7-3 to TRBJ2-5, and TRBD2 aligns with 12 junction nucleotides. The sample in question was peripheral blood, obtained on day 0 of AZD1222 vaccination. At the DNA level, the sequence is TGTGCCAGCAGCCCGACTAGCGGGAGCTCCACCGGGACCCAGTACTTC. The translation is CASSPTSGSSTGTQYF.